The 4 T cell receptor beta chains given below trace back to one sample, sequenced in a study of identifying expanded T cells in peripheral blood. Profiled with immunoSEQ multiplex PCR; TCRdb holds only in-frame clones, not every one. This table holds about 82,000 clones, around 90% found once. The sequencing input was blood. The origin of the receptors is a person aged 18 to 70 in good health.

The chain joins TRBV6-5 to TRBJ1-2; 7 positions match TRBD1. This CDR3 comprises 15 residues. CDR1 MNHEY and CDR2 SVGAGI come from the germline V gene. Trimming took 6 bases from V and 4 from J; bases not matched to a gene: 11. The CDR3 DNA follows: TGTGCCAGCAGGGGAACCGGACAGGCGATCTATGGCTACACCTTC. It encodes CASRGTGQAIYGYTF.

This clone is a singleton in its sample. V usage is TRBV30 and J usage is TRBJ2-7; D uncertain. This CDR3 has 12 amino acids. The V gene lost 2 bases and the J gene lost 0 bases, with 5 bases spanning the gap. From germline, CDR1 is GTSNPN and CDR2 SVGIG (reference sequence). CDR3 amino acids: CAWSQDSYEQYF. The CDR3 DNA reads as TGTGCCTGGAGTCAGGACTCCTACGAGCAGTACTTC. The full variable domain, with the rest looked up from reference TRBV30 and TRBJ2-7, is SQTIHQWPATLVQPVGSPLSLECTVEGTSNPNLYWYRQAAGRGLQLLFYSVGIGQISSEVPQNLSASRPQDRQFILSSKKLLLSDSGFYLCAWSQDSYEQYFGPGTRLTVT.

V and J are TRBV30 and TRBJ2-2; D might be TRBD1 or TRBD2, each matching 5 bases. Germline V gene lookup returns CDR1 GTSNPN and CDR2 SVGIG (reference sequence). V lost 2 bases and J 4 bases, leaving 8 bases between the germline ends. This CDR3 is 13 amino acids long. The CDR3 DNA follows: TGTGCCTGGAGTTATGGGGGCACCGGGGAGCTGTTTTTT. It is translated as CAWSYGGTGELFF.

This rearrangement joins TRBV29-1 to TRBJ1-1; no definite D call. Deletions cut 3 bases from V and 1 base from J, with 12 bases between. Germline assignment: CDR1 SQVTM and CDR2 ANQGSEA. The CDR3 covers 14 residues. In nucleotides, the CDR3 is TGCAGCGTTGATTTCCGGAGGAGGAACACTGAAGCTTTCTTT. Its translation: CSVDFRRRNTEAFF.